This is a list of T cell receptor beta chains from one sample in a study of blood T cell repertoires in COVID-19. The method was immunoSEQ multiplex PCR; TCRdb's version includes in-frame clones alone and lacks a portion of them. Of about 470,000 clones detected, roughly nine tenths appear once; the ten largest clones hold approximately 0.7%. Specimen: PBMCs or T cells enriched from blood (not recorded which). These receptors were taken from a woman under 30 who had recovered from COVID-19. Both conserved end residues are part of each CDR3. The order of the fields is CDR3 length, D gene, clone size, J gene, V gene, CDR3 protein, CDR3 DNA. The D gene is left open where the match is weak. The size of a clone is reported for some rows only, either as once, few or many, or as a class for expanded clones.

cdr3_length: 16
d_call: .
clone_size: .
j_call: TRBJ1-1
v_call: TRBV3-1/TRBV3-2
cdr3_aa: CASSQGKDRLNTEAFF
cdr3_nt: TGTGCCAGCAGCCAAGGGAAAGACAGATTGAACACTGAAGCTTTCTTT

cdr3_length: 13
d_call: .
clone_size: .
j_call: TRBJ1-6
v_call: TRBV11-2
cdr3_aa: CASSLDLRSPLHF
cdr3_nt: TGTGCCAGCAGCTTAGATCTACGGTCACCCCTCCACTTT

cdr3_length: 12
d_call: .
clone_size: .
j_call: TRBJ1-5
v_call: TRBV29-1
cdr3_aa: CSVSDSNQPQHF
cdr3_nt: TGCAGCGTCAGTGATAGCAATCAGCCCCAGCATTTT

cdr3_length: 16
d_call: TRBD1
clone_size: few
j_call: TRBJ2-4
v_call: TRBV5-1
cdr3_aa: CASSPPVTGGIDIQYF
cdr3_nt: TGCGCCAGCAGCCCTCCTGTGACAGGGGGCATTGACATTCAGTACTTC

cdr3_length: 16
d_call: TRBD1
clone_size: .
j_call: TRBJ2-7
v_call: TRBV7-9
cdr3_aa: CASSQGRTGSIREQYF
cdr3_nt: TGTGCCAGCAGTCAAGGTCGGACAGGGTCAATACGAGAGCAGTACTTC

cdr3_length: 14
d_call: .
clone_size: once
j_call: TRBJ2-2
v_call: TRBV11-3
cdr3_aa: CASSRTPGTGELFF
cdr3_nt: TGTGCCAGCAGCCGTACCCCAGGGACCGGGGAGCTGTTTTTT

cdr3_length: 15
d_call: TRBD1
clone_size: .
j_call: TRBJ1-1
v_call: TRBV10-2
cdr3_aa: CASSGAGGRGTEAFF
cdr3_nt: TGCGCCAGCAGTGGGGCAGGGGGCAGGGGTACTGAAGCTTTCTTT

cdr3_length: 14
d_call: TRBD1
clone_size: .
j_call: TRBJ2-5
v_call: TRBV5-6
cdr3_aa: CASSEQGAEETQYF
cdr3_nt: TGTGCCAGCAGCGAACAGGGGGCGGAAGAGACCCAGTACTTC

cdr3_length: 14
d_call: TRBD1
clone_size: .
j_call: TRBJ2-7
v_call: TRBV6-5
cdr3_aa: CASSLGTGYYEQYF
cdr3_nt: TGTGCCAGCAGTTTGGGGACAGGGTACTACGAGCAGTACTTC

cdr3_length: 15
d_call: TRBD2
clone_size: .
j_call: TRBJ2-5
v_call: TRBV9
cdr3_aa: CASSVLAGGQETQYF
cdr3_nt: TGTGCCAGCAGCGTTCTAGCGGGGGGTCAAGAGACCCAGTACTTC

cdr3_length: 15
d_call: TRBD1
clone_size: .
j_call: TRBJ1-2
v_call: TRBV6-5
cdr3_aa: CASSYSTGAHYGYTF
cdr3_nt: TGTGCCAGCAGTTACTCTACAGGGGCTCACTATGGCTACACCTTC

cdr3_length: 16
d_call: .
clone_size: .
j_call: TRBJ1-5
v_call: TRBV3-1/TRBV3-2
cdr3_aa: CASSQGGLLTNQPQHF
cdr3_nt: TGTGCCAGCAGCCAAGGGGGACTGCTTACTAATCAGCCCCAGCATTTT

cdr3_length: 15
d_call: .
clone_size: once
j_call: TRBJ2-5
v_call: TRBV5-1
cdr3_aa: CASSPSTDVQETQYF
cdr3_nt: TGCGCCAGCAGCCCTTCGACAGACGTCCAAGAGACCCAGTACTTC

cdr3_length: 18
d_call: TRBD1
clone_size: .
j_call: TRBJ1-2
v_call: TRBV12-5
cdr3_aa: CASGLVLSQGASNYGYTF
cdr3_nt: TGTGCTAGTGGTTTGGTACTCTCCCAGGGGGCTTCTAACTATGGCTACACCTTC